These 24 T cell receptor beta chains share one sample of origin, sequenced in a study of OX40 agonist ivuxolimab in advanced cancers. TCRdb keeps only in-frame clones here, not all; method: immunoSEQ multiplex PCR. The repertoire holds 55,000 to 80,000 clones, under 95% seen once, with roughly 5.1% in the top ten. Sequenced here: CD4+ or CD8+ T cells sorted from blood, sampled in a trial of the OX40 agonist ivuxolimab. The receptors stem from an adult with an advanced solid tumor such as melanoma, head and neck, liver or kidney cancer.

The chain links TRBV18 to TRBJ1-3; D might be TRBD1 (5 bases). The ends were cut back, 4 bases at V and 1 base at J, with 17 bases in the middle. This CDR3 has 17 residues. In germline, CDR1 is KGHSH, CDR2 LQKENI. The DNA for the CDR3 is TGTGCCAGCTCACGTATGAACGGGGGTGTATCTGGAAACACCATATATTTT. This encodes CASSRMNGGVSGNTIYF.

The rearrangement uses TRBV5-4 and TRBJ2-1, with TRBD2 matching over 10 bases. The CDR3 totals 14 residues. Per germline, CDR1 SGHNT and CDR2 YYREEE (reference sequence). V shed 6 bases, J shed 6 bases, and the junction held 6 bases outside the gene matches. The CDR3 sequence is CASNSRTSGNEQFF. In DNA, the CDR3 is TGTGCCAGCAACTCCAGGACTAGCGGCAATGAGCAGTTCTTC.

Written as DNA, the CDR3 is TGTGCCAGCAGCGTAGCCAGCGGGACGCAACAAGAGACCCAGTACTTC. It codes for CASSVASGTQQETQYF. The chain is built from TRBV9 and TRBJ2-5; TRBD2 matches 7 bases. The CDR3 has 16 residues. Germline CDR1 SGDLS, CDR2 YYNGEE. The V segment lost 0 bases and the J segment 2 bases; nucleotides outside the gene matches: 7.

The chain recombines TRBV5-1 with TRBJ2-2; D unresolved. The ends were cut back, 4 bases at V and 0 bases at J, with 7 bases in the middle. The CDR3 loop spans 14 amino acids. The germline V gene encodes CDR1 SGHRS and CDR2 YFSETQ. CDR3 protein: CASSPGTNTGELFF. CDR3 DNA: TGCGCCAGCAGCCCCGGCACGAACACCGGGGAGCTGTTTTTT.

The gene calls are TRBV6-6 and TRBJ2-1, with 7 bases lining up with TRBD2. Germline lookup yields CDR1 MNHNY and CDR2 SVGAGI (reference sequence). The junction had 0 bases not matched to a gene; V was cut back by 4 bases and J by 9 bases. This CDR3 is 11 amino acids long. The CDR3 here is CASSSGGEQFF. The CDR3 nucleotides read TGTGCCAGCAGTTCGGGGGGTGAGCAGTTCTTC.

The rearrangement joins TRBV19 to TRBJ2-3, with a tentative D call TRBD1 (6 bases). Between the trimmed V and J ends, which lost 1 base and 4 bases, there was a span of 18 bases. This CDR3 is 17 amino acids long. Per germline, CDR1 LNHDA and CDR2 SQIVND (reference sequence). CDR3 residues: CASSIGRGTYNSDTQYF. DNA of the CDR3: TGTGCCAGTAGTATAGGCCGAGGGACATATAACTCAGATACGCAGTATTTT.

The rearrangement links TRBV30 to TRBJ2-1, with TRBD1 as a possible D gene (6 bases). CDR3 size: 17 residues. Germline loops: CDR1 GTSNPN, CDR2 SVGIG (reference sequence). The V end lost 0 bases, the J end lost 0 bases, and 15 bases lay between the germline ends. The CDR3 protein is CAWSVLGQTSSYNEQFF. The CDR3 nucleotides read TGTGCCTGGAGTGTACTCGGACAGACAAGCTCCTACAATGAGCAGTTCTTC.

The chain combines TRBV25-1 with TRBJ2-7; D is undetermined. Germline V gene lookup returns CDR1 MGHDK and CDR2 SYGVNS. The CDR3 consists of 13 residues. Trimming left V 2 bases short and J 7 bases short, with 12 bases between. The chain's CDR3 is CASSEPPYLEQYF. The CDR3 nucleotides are TGTGCCAGCAGTGAACCCCCTTACCTTGAGCAGTACTTC.

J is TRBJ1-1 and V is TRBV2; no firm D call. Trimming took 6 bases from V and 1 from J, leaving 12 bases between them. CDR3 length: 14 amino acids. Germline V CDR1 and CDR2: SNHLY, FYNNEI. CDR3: CASSYGLGNTEAFF. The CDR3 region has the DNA TGTGCCAGCAGCTACGGACTGGGGAACACTGAAGCTTTCTTT.

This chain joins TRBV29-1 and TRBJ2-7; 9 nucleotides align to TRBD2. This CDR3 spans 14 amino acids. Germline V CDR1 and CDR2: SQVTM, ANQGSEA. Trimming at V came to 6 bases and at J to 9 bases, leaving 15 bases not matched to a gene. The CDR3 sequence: CSVAGTSTSSGQYF. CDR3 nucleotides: TGCAGCGTAGCCGGGACTAGCACTTCGAGCGGGCAGTACTTC.

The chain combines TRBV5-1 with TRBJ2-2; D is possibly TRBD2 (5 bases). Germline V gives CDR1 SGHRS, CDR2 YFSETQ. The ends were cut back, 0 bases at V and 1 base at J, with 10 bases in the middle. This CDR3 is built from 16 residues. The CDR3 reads CASSLAGLQNTGELFF. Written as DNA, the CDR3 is TGCGCCAGCAGCTTGGCCGGACTTCAGAACACCGGGGAGCTGTTTTTT.

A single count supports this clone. CDR3 nucleotides: TGTGCCAGCAGTGAGACAGGGGGGTCCAATCAGCCCCAGCATTTT. This translates into CASSETGGSNQPQHF. The chain recombines TRBV6-1 with TRBJ1-5, with 9 bases that match TRBD1. This CDR3 contains 15 residues. V gave up 3 bases and J gave up 3 bases; unmatched junction bases: 3. Per the germline V gene, CDR1 is MNHNS and CDR2 is SASEGT.

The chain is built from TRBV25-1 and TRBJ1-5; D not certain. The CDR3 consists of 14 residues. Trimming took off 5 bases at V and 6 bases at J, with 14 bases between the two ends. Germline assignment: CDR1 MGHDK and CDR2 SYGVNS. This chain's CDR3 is CASSPPGGSQPQHF. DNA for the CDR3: TGTGCCAGCAGTCCTCCCGGCGGGAGTCAGCCCCAGCATTTT.

The CDR3 spells CASSEATASGNTIYF. CDR3 bases: TGTGCCAGCAGTGAGGCGACAGCCTCTGGAAACACCATATATTTT. The chain has TRBV6-1 and TRBJ1-3; perhaps TRBD1 as D (5 bases). The CDR3 has 15 amino acids. Germline CDR1 MNHNS, CDR2 SASEGT. Trimming took 3 bases from V and 0 from J, leaving 9 bases between them.

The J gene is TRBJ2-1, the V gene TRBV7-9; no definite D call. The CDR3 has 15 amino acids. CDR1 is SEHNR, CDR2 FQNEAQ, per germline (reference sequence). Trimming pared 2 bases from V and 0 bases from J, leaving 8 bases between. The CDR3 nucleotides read TGTGCCAGCAGCTTATGGGATAGCTCCTACAATGAGCAGTTCTTC. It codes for CASSLWDSSYNEQFF.

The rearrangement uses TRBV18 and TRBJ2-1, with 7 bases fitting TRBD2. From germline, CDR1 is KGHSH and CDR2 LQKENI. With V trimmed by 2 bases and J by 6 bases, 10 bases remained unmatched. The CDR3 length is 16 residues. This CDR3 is CASSPSGATSFNEQFF. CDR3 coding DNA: TGTGCCAGCTCACCATCCGGGGCGACTAGCTTCAATGAGCAGTTCTTC.

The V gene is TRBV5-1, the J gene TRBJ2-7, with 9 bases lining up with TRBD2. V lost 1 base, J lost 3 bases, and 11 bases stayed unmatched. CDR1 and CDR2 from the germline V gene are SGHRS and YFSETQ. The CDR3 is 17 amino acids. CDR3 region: CASSLSVREGAIYEQYF. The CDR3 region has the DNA TGCGCCAGCAGCTTGTCGGTGCGGGAGGGTGCCATCTACGAGCAGTACTTC. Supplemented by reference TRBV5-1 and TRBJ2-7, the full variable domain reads KAGVTQTPRYLIKTRGQQVTLSCSPISGHRSVSWYQQTPGQGLQFLFEYFSETQRNKGNFPGRFSGRQFSNSRSEMNVSTLELGDSALYLCASSLSVREGAIYEQYFGPGTRLTVT.

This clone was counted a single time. Written as DNA, the CDR3 is TGTGCCTGGAGGAAGGTCGGCGGCTCTGGGGCCAACGTCCTGACTTTC. It translates to CAWRKVGGSGANVLTF. This chain joins TRBV30 and TRBJ2-6; D ambiguous. V lost 3 bases to trimming and J lost 0 bases, with 12 bases between them. The CDR3 is 16 residues long. The V gene's germline CDR1 is GTSNPN and CDR2 SVGIG (reference sequence). Complete variable domain (other parts from reference TRBV30 and TRBJ2-6): SQTIHQWPATLVQPVGSPLSLECTVEGTSNPNLYWYRQAAGRGLQLLFYSVGIGQISSEVPQNLSASRPQDRQFILSSKKLLLSDSGFYLCAWRKVGGSGANVLTFGAGSRLTVL.

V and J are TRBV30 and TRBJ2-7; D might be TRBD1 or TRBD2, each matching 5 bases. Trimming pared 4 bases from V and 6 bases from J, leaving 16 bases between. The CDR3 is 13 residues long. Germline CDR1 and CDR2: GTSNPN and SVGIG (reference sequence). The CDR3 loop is CAWKGRYIGEQYF. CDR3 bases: TGTGCCTGGAAGGGACGGTATATCGGCGAGCAGTACTTC.

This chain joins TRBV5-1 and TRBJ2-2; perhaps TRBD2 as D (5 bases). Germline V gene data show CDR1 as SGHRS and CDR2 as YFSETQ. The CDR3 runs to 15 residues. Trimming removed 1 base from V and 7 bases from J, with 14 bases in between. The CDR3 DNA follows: TGCGCCAGCAGCTTGATGGCTAGCTCGGGCGGGGAGCTGTTTTTT. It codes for CASSLMASSGGELFF.

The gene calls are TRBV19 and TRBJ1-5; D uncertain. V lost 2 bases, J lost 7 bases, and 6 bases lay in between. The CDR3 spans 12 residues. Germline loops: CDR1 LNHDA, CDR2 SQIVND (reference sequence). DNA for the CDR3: TGTGCCAGTAGTATAAAAGGGCAGCCCCAGCATTTT. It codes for CASSIKGQPQHF. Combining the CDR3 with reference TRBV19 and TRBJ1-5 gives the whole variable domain DGGITQSPKYLFRKEGQNVTLSCEQNLNHDAMYWYRQDPGQGLRLIYYSQIVNDFQKGDIAEGYSVSREKKESFPLTVTSAQKNPTAFYLCASSIKGQPQHFGDGTRLSIL.

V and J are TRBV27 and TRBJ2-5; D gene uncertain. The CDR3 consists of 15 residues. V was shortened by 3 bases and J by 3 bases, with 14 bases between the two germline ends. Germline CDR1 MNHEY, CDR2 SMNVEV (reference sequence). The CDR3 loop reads CASSLFGFRKETQYF. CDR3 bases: TGTGCCAGCAGTTTGTTTGGGTTCCGAAAAGAGACCCAGTACTTC.

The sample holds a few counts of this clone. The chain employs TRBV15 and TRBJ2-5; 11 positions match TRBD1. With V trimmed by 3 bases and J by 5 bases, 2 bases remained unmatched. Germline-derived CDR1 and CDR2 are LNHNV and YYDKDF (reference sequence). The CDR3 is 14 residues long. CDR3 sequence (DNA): TGTGCCACCAGCAGGGACAGGGGGCAGGAGACCCAGTACTTC. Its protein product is CATSRDRGQETQYF.

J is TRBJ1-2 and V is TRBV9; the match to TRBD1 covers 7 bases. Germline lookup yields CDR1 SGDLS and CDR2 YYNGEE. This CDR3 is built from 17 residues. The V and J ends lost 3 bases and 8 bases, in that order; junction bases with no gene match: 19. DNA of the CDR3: TGTGCCAGCAGCGAGTCCCCGACAGGGACGATAACAAAGGGCTACACCTTC. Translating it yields CASSESPTGTITKGYTF.